The rows below give T cell receptor beta chains drawn from one sample of a study of blood T cell repertoires in COVID-19. Libraries were prepared by immunoSEQ multiplex PCR; TCRdb keeps only in-frame clonotypes and omits some of them. The sample has 80,000 to 100,000 clones, roughly 70% seen once; the top ten hold 3% to 4%. Sequencing was carried out using peripheral blood. The receptor set was obtained from a man between 65 and 85 years old with COVID-19, enrolled during active disease. The CDR3 runs from the conserved cysteine through the conserved F or W. The D gene is left open where the match is weak.

TRBJ2-5 | 14 | . | TRBV19 | CASSISGGGETQYF
TRBJ2-3 | 15 | TRBD2 | TRBV29-1 | CSVEWGAGSTDTQYF
TRBJ2-7 | 15 | TRBD2 | TRBV19 | CASSIRTSGSRFWYF
TRBJ2-5 | 16 | TRBD2 | TRBV30 | CAWTLGLAGIQETQYF
TRBJ2-1 | 16 | TRBD2 | TRBV9 | CASSAQAAGGLNEQFF
TRBJ1-5 | 14 | . | TRBV15 | CATSNEGGNQPQHF
TRBJ1-5 | 13 | . | TRBV29-1 | CSVSGGGDQPQHF
TRBJ2-2 | 12 | . | TRBV7-2 | CASSRGTGELFF
TRBJ1-1 | 13 | . | TRBV6-5 | CASIDRTNTEAFF
TRBJ2-7 | 14 | TRBD1 | TRBV28 | CASRSGQGDREQYF
TRBJ2-7 | 17 | . | TRBV21-1 | CASSKALGPGQSYEQYF
TRBJ2-2 | 19 | TRBD2 | TRBV6-2/TRBV6-3 | CASSWYGTSGRASNGELFF
TRBJ2-5 | 12 | . | TRBV3-1/TRBV3-2 | CASSNAAASPYF
TRBJ2-2 | 17 | . | TRBV5-4 | CASSSGNVGVSTGELFF
TRBJ2-2 | 13 | TRBD2 | TRBV27 | CASSLGGLAELFF
TRBJ1-4 | 15 | TRBD1 | TRBV7-9 | CASSLGSGGGEKLFF
TRBJ2-7 | 16 | TRBD1 | TRBV7-9 | CASSLVRQGFAYEQYF
TRBJ2-1 | 14 | TRBD2 | TRBV5-1 | CASSFTSEYNEQFF
TRBJ1-2 | 14 | . | TRBV7-2 | CASSLSTALYGYTF
TRBJ2-1 | 16 | TRBD2 | TRBV9 | CASSVARSGRANEQFF
TRBJ2-7 | 15 | TRBD1 | TRBV28 | CASMYPGQSRYEQYF
TRBJ1-2 | 16 | . | TRBV27 | CASSPTRQVLYYGYTF
TRBJ2-2 | 14 | . | TRBV28 | CASRRRGSNGELFF
TRBJ2-7 | 15 | TRBD2 | TRBV10-3 | CAISSPTSGTYEQYF
TRBJ2-1 | 20 | TRBD2 | TRBV18 | CASSPTKWIAGGRSYNEQFF